This TCR beta chain appears in the sequencing data of a study of regulatory T cells in long-lasting Graves disease. With iRepertoire HTBI primers and Arm-PCR of CDR3 regions, TCR beta libraries were built. TCRdb called the multiplex PCR reads again in MiXCR, with one record for every CDR3 protein. The sample carries 350,000 to 550,000 distinct CDR3 sequences, roughly 17% recorded once. Time point in this sample: newly diagnosed GD, antithyroid drugs for less than 3 months. PBMC-extracted RNA yielded the TCR library. Study observations and caveats: Persistent disease samples used TRBV28, TRBJ1-2 and TRBJ2-5 preferentially.

V lost 2 bases and J lost 5, with 14 bases in between. Germline V gives CDR1 SGHRS, CDR2 YFSETQ. CDR3 length equals 15 residues. Comment on this clonotype: The antigen is undetermined.

These records were also assigned to another study, of T cells in Graves' hyperthyroidism and ophthalmopathy. That paper notes: In blood, most of the thyroid clonotypes expanded above 0.001 were also present. Separation of ophthalmopathy from stable hyperthyroidism was achieved by a 13 V-J model. The model predicted ophthalmopathy a median around 6.5 months before onset.

The chain combines TRBV5-1 with TRBJ2-1; TRBD1 is a possible D gene (6 bases). This receptor was taken from a woman between 18 and 29 years old with Graves disease. The starting material was peripheral blood mononuclear cells (PBMCs), obtained at new diagnosis, from a patient treated with antithyroid drugs. CDR3 nucleotides: TGCGCCAGCAGCTTTAATGGACAGCTGGACAATGAGCAGTTCTTC. It codes for CASSFNGQLDNEQFF.